This TCR beta chain was sequenced in a study of T cell responses to AZD1222 COVID-19 vaccine. Points from the study as a whole: The study found vaccine-associated CD4 TCRs spanning spike, dominant at 160-218 and 743-854.

Method: immunoSEQ multiplex PCR; TCRdb's copy keeps in-frame clones and lacks some. The repertoire holds approximately 180,000 clones, with around 90% as singletons. This CDR3 is 17 amino acids long. Germline CDR1 and CDR2: LGHNA and YSLEER. The V gene end was trimmed by 4 bases and the J gene end by 2 bases; junction bases not matched to a gene: 5. Comments on this clone: Its target is unknown.

The sequence derives from an adult in good health. Sequencing was performed on peripheral blood, taken on day 0 of AZD1222 vaccination. The rearrangement joins TRBV4-3 to TRBJ2-6, with TRBD1 matching over 10 bases. CDR3 coding DNA: TGCGCCAGCAGCCCAGGGACAGGGGTTACTGGGGCCAACGTCCTGACTTTC. It translates to CASSPGTGVTGANVLTF.